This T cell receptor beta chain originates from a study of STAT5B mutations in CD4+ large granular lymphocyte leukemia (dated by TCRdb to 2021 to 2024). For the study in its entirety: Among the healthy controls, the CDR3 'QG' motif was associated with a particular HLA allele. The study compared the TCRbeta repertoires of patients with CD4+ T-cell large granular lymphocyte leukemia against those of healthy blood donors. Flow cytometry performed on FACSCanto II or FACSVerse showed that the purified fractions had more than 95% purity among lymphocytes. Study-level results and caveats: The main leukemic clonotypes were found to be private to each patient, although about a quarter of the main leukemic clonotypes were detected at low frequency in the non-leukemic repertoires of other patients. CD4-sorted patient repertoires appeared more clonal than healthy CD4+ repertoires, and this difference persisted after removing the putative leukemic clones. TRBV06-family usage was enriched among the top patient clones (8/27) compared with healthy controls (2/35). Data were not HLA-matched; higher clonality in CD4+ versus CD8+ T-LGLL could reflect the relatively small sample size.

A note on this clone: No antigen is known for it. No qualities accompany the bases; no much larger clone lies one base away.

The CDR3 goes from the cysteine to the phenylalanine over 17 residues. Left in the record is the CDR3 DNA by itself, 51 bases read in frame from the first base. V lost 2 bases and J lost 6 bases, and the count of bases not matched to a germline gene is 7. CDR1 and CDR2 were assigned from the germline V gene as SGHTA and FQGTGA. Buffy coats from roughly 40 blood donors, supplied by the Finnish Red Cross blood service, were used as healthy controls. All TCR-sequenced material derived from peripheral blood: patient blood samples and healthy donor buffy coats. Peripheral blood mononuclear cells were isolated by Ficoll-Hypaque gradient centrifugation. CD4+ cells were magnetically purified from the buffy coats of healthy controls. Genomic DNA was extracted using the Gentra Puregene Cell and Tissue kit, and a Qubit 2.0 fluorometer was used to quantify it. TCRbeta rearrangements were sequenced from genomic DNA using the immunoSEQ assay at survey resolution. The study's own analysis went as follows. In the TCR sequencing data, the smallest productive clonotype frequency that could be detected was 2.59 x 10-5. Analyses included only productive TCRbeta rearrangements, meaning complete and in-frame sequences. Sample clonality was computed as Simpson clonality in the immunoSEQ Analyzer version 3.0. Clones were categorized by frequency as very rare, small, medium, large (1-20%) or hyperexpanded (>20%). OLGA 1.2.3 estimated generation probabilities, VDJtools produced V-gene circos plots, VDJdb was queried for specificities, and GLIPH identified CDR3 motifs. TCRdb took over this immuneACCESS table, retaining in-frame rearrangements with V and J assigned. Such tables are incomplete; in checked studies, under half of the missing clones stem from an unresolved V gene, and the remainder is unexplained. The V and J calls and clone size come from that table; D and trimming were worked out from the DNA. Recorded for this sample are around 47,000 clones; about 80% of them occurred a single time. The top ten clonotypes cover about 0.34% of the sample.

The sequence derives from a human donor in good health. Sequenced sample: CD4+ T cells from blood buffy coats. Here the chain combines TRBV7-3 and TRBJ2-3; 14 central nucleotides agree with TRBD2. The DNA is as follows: TGTGCCAGCAGCTTAGGAGGACTAGCGGGGGGTCCGGATACGCAGTATTTT. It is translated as CASSLGGLAGGPDTQYF.